This TCR beta chain was profiled in a study of cytomegalovirus exposure and HLA in healthy donors. As to this clone: Antigen: not known.

Study-wide results and caveats: For cytomegalovirus status, the classifier reportedly gave diagnoses with high specificity and sensitivity.

Vbeta (60) and Jbeta (13) primers were used in the PCR. This table comes from immunoSEQ multiplex PCR, and its TCRdb copy is limited to in-frame clones, with some not included. Counted here are about 120,000 clones, around 76% occurring once; the ten biggest clones make up 25% to 35%. The TCR was taken from a man aged 60-69 years in good health and CMV-seropositive. The sequenced material came from PBMCs.

CDR3 sequence: CASSERLAGGSYEQYF. The DNA of the CDR3 is TGTGCCAGCAGTGAAAGACTAGCGGGAGGGTCCTACGAGCAGTACTTC. V and J are TRBV2 and TRBJ2-5; 14 bases line up with TRBD2. The J call could be wrong; TRBJ2-7 is a better fit for the DNA end. The V gene's germline CDR1 is SNHLY and CDR2 FYNNEI. The CDR3 has 16 amino acids.